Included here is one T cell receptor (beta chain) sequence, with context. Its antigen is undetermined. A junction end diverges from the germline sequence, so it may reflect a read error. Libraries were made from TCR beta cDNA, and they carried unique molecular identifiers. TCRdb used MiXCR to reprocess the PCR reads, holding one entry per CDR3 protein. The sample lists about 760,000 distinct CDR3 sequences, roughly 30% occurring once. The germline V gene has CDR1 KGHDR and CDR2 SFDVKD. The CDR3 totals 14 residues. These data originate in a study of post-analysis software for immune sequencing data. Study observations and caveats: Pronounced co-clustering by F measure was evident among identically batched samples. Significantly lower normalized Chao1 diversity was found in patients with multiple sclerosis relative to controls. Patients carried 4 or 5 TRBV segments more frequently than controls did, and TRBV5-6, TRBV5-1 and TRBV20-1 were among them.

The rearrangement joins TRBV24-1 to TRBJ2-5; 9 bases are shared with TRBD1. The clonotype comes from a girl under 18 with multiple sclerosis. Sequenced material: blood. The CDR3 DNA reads TGTGCCGCCAGTGACTGGACAGGGGATGAGACCCAGTACTTC. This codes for CAASDWTGDETQYF.